This TCR beta chain came from a study of cytomegalovirus exposure and HLA in healthy donors. Study results and limitations: For cytomegalovirus status, the classifier reportedly gave diagnoses with high specificity and sensitivity. The TCR clusters that emerged in the first cohort tended, a later analysis found, to co-occur in the 110 or so validation repertoires. Most TCR sequences showed up rarely, but some public TCRs showed up in many donors.

Clones were sequenced by immunoSEQ multiplex PCR, and TCRdb holds only the in-frame ones, with some missing. Of approximately 170,000 clones in the sample, 75% to 90% were seen once. This clone has a handful of counts. Its specificity is not known. The origin of this receptor is a man aged 18 to 29 in good health and CMV-seropositive. Sequences were obtained from PBMCs.

The CDR3 DNA reads TGTGCCTGCCAATCCCCCCCACTTGCCCACCGAGCTTTCTTT. Protein: CACQSPPLAHRAFF. The chain carries TRBV30 and TRBJ1-1; D remains ambiguous. CDR1 and CDR2 (germline): GTSNPN, SVGIG (reference sequence). The CDR3 is 14 residues long. V gave up 6 bases and J gave up 10 bases, with 24 bases separating them.